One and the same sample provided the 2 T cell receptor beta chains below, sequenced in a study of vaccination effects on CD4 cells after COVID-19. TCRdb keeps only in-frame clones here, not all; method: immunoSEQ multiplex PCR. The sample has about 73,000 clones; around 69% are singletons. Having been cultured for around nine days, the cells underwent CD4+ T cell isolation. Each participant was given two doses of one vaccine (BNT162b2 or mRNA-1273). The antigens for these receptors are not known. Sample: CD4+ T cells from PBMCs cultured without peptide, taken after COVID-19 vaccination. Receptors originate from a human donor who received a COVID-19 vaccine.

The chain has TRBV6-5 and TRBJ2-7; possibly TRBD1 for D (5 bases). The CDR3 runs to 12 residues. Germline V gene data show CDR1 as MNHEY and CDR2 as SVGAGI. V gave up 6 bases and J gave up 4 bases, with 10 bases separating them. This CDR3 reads CASRPREYEQYV. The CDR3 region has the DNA TGTGCCAGCAGACCCAGGGAATACGAGCAGTACGTC.

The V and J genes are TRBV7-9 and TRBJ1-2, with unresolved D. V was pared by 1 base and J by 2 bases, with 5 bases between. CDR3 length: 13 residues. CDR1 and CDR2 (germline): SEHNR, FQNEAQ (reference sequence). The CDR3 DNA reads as TGTGCCAGCAGCTTAGGTGCAAACTATGGCTACACCTTC. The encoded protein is CASSLGANYGYTF.